A single sample gave rise to the 18 T cell receptor beta chains below, sequenced in a study of CD8 T cells in Susac syndrome. With random hexamers, roughly 0.5 to 1 ug RNA was reverse transcribed. A single record per CDR3 protein comes from TCRdb applying MiXCR to the immunoSEQ multiplex PCR reads. The sample yields about 180,000 distinct CDR3 sequences, roughly 94% seen once. Sequencing was performed on CD4+ T cells from PBMCs. These receptors came from a human donor with Susac syndrome.

This sequence joins TRBV4-1 and TRBJ2-7; D gene uncertain. This CDR3 contains 13 residues. The V end lost 3 bases, the J end lost 5 bases, and 11 bases lay between the germline ends. Germline CDR1 reads MGHRA; CDR2 reads YSYEKL. CDR3 nucleotide sequence: TGCGCCAGCAGCCAGCGAGCCGGCCACGAGCAGTACTTC. This gives the protein CASSQRAGHEQYF.

About this clonotype: The CDR3 does not close with the conserved phenylalanine or tryptophan, likely indicating a read error. Here the CDR3 DNA reads TGTGCCAGCAGCAAGGCTGCCGATTCCTACAATGAGCAGTTCTCC. Its protein product is CASSKAADSYNEQFS. The chain employs TRBV9 and TRBJ2-1; D not certain. Looked up from germline, CDR1 is SGDLS and CDR2 is YYNGEE. The CDR3 has 15 amino acids. V lost 4 bases, J lost 1 base, and 12 bases lay in between.

The chain employs TRBV29-1 and TRBJ2-1, with 12 nucleotides matching TRBD2. V trimming: 4 bases; J trimming: 5 bases; junction bases outside the gene matches: 9. The CDR3 is 16 residues long. The germline V gene encodes CDR1 SQVTM and CDR2 ANQGSEA. CDR3 sequence (DNA): TGCAGCGTTGCGGCTAGCGGGGGGGGACCGAACAATGAGCAGTTCTTC. It encodes CSVAASGGGPNNEQFF.

This chain uses TRBV12-3 or TRBV12-4 with TRBJ1-5; weak D call: TRBD1 (6 bases). The CDR3 extends over 13 amino acids. V lost 5 bases to trimming and J lost 6 bases, with 11 bases between them. The CDR3 protein is CASSATGFQPQHF. Written as DNA, the CDR3 is TGTGCCAGCAGTGCTACAGGGTTTCAGCCCCAGCATTTT.

V gene TRBV5-8 combines with J gene TRBJ2-3; 7 bases match TRBD1. The ends lost 0 bases at V and 1 base at J; junction bases unmatched: 8. Germline values: CDR1 SGHTS, CDR2 YDEGEE. This CDR3 is 17 amino acids long. The CDR3, as DNA: TGTGCCAGCAGCTTGGGACAGGGCTCTCCTGGCACAGATACGCAGTATTTT. Its translation: CASSLGQGSPGTDTQYF.

The chain has TRBV14 and TRBJ1-2; D unclear. Germline V lookup: CDR1 SGHDN, CDR2 FVKESK. The CDR3 is 12 residues long. Trimming left V 1 base short and J 8 bases short, with 8 bases between. The CDR3 region is CASSQADRGYTF. The CDR3 DNA follows: TGTGCCAGCAGCCAAGCGGACCGGGGCTACACCTTC.

For this clonotype: One end of the junction is discordant with germline, which a read error may explain. The CDR3 DNA sequence: TGTGCCAGCAGCTTTTCAGAGACCCAGTACTTC. Translated: CASSFSETQYF. The genes are TRBV5-1 and TRBJ2-5; D remains unclear. CDR1 is SGHRS and CDR2 is YFSETQ in the germline V gene. This CDR3 is 11 amino acids long.

V and J are TRBV20-1 and TRBJ2-3, with D perhaps assigned TRBD1 or TRBD2 (5 bases each). CDR1 and CDR2 (germline): DFQATT, SNEGSKA (reference sequence). V lost 5 bases to trimming and J lost 3 bases, with 15 bases between them. CDR3 size: 14 residues. The DNA of the CDR3 is TGCAGTGCTTCTTGGGGGACCTTTACAGATACGCAGTATTTT. It specifies CSASWGTFTDTQYF.

The rearrangement joins TRBV20-1 to TRBJ2-5; D call uncertain. Per germline, CDR1 DFQATT and CDR2 SNEGSKA (reference sequence). CDR3 size: 15 residues. Trimming shortened V by 3 bases and J by 3 bases, and 17 bases separated the two germline ends. The CDR3, as DNA: TGCAGTGCTAGTTGGGCAGGCTCCGTCAAAGAGACCCAGTACTTC. Protein: CSASWAGSVKETQYF.

This clonotype occurred a few times. The chain couples TRBV7-3 to TRBJ1-2; D remains unclear. The CDR3 consists of 12 residues. Trimming removed 3 bases from V and 7 bases from J, with 9 bases in between. Germline values: CDR1 SGHTA, CDR2 FQGTGA. CDR3 in amino acids: CASSLAGRGYTF. The CDR3 DNA is TGTGCCAGCAGCTTGGCCGGTCGTGGCTACACCTTC.

This chain connects TRBV19 to TRBJ1-3, with D unresolved. The CDR3 consists of 15 residues. Trimming removed 8 bases from V and 0 bases from J, with 14 bases in between. Germline V gene lookup returns CDR1 LNHDA and CDR2 SQIVND (reference sequence). Written as DNA, the CDR3 is TGTGCCAGTCAACGCAACGGAAACTCTGGAAACACCATATATTTT. Protein sequence: CASQRNGNSGNTIYF.

The chain couples TRBV25-1 to TRBJ1-2; tentative D call: TRBD1 (5 bases). The CDR3 sequence is 12 residues long. V gave up 2 bases and J gave up 4 bases, with 5 bases separating them. Germline CDR1 reads MGHDK; CDR2 reads SYGVNS. Written as DNA, the CDR3 is TGTGCCAGCAGTGAAACAGGCTATGGCTACACCTTC. Its translation is CASSETGYGYTF.

The J gene is TRBJ2-2, the V gene TRBV20-1; no clear D. The CDR3 contains 13 residues. Per the germline V gene, CDR1 is DFQATT and CDR2 is SNEGSKA (reference sequence). V shed 3 bases and J shed 2 bases, with 7 bases lying between them. The CDR3 DNA sequence: TGCAGTGCTAGGCCCAGTAACACCGGGGAGCTGTTTTTT. The encoded protein is CSARPSNTGELFF.

Only one count was recorded for this clonotype. The chain employs TRBV20-1 and TRBJ2-1, with unresolved D. The CDR3 totals 11 residues. V lost 3 bases and J 6 bases, leaving 6 bases between the germline ends. The germline V gene has CDR1 DFQATT and CDR2 SNEGSKA (reference sequence). In DNA, the CDR3 is TGCAGTGCTAGGTTCAGCAATGAGCAGTTCTTC. This codes for CSARFSNEQFF.

V is TRBV9 and J is TRBJ2-1, with D perhaps being TRBD1 or TRBD2 (5 bases each). Trimming stripped 4 bases from V and 2 bases from J, with 13 bases between. The CDR3 runs to 15 residues. Germline V gives CDR1 SGDLS, CDR2 YYNGEE. The CDR3 reads CASSFGDGTYNEQFF. DNA of the CDR3: TGTGCCAGCAGCTTCGGGGACGGAACCTACAATGAGCAGTTCTTC.

This clonotype was seen only once. The rearrangement joins TRBV27 to TRBJ2-7; a possible D gene is TRBD2 (5 bases). Germline V gene lookup returns CDR1 MNHEY and CDR2 SMNVEV (reference sequence). This CDR3 spans 14 amino acids. V lost 5 bases to trimming and J lost 4 bases, with 15 bases between them. The CDR3 reads CASSLHSGRYEQYF. CDR3 bases: TGTGCCAGCAGTCTCCATTCGGGAAGGTACGAGCAGTACTTC.

The rearrangement links TRBV6-2 or TRBV6-3 to TRBJ2-2; D is possibly TRBD1 (5 bases). The germline gives CDR1 MNHEY, CDR2 SVGEGT. Trimming removed 4 bases at V and 2 bases at J, with 11 bases between. The CDR3 is 15 residues long. CDR3 in DNA: TGTGCCAGCAGTTGGGCCAGGGCTAACACCGGGGAGCTGTTTTTT. Its protein product is CASSWARANTGELFF.

The rearrangement links TRBV6-5 to TRBJ2-3; D is unclear. The CDR3 loop spans 13 amino acids. V lost 2 bases and J lost 4, with 7 bases in between. Germline V CDR1 and CDR2: MNHEY, SVGAGI. CDR3 protein: CASSYRISDTQYF. The CDR3 coding sequence is TGTGCCAGCAGTTACCGTATATCAGATACGCAGTATTTT.